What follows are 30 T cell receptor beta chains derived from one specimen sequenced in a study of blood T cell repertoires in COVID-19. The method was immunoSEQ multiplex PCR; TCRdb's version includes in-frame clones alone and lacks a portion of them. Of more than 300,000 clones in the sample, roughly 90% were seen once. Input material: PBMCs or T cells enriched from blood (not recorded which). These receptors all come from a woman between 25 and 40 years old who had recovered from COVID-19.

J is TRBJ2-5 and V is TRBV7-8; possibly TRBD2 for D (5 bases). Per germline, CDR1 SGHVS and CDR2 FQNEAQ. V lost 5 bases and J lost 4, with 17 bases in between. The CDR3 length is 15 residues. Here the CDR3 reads CASSPLRGHTETQYF. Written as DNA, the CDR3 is TGTGCCAGCAGCCCCCTACGCGGGCATACAGAGACCCAGTACTTC. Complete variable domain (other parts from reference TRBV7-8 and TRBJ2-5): GAGVSQSPRYKVAKRGQDVALRCDPISGHVSLFWYQQALGQGPEFLTYFQNEAQLDKSGLPSDRFFAERPEGSVSTLKIQRTQQEDSAVYLCASSPLRGHTETQYFGPGTRLLVL.

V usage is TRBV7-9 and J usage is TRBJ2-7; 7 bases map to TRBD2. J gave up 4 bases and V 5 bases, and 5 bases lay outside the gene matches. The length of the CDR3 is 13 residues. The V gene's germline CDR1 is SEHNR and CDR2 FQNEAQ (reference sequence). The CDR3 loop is CASSSGTSYEQYF. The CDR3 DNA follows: TGTGCCAGCAGCAGCGGGACCAGTTACGAGCAGTACTTC.

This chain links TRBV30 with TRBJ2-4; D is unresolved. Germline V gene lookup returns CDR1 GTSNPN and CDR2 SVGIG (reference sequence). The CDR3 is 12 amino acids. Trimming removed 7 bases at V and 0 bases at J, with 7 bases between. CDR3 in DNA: TGTGCCTCCGGAGAAGCCAAAAACATTCAGTACTTC. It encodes CASGEAKNIQYF. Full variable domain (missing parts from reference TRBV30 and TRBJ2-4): SQTIHQWPATLVQPVGSPLSLECTVEGTSNPNLYWYRQAAGRGLQLLFYSVGIGQISSEVPQNLSASRPQDRQFILSSKKLLLSDSGFYLCASGEAKNIQYFGAGTRLSVL.

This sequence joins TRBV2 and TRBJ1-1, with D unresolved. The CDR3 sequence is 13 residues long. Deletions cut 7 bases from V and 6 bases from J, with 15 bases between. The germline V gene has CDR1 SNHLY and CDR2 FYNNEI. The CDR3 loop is CASTRREGAEAFF. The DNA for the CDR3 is TGTGCCAGCACCCGAAGAGAGGGCGCTGAAGCTTTCTTT.

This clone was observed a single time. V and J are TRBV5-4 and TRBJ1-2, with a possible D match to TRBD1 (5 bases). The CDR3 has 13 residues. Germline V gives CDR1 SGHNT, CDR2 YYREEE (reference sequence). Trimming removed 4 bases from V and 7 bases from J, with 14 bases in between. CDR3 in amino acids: CASSPGVSIGYTF. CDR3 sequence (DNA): TGTGCCAGCAGCCCGGGGGTGTCGATTGGCTACACCTTC.

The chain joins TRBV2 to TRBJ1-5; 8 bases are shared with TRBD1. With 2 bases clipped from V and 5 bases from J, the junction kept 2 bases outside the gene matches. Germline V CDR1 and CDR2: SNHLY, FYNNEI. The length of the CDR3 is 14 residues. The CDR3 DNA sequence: TGTGCCAGCAGTGAACCACAGGGGGATCAGCCCCAGCATTTT. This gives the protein CASSEPQGDQPQHF. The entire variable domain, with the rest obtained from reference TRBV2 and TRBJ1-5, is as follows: EPEVTQTPSHQVTQMGQEVILRCVPISNHLYFYWYRQILGQKVEFLVSFYNNEISEKSEIFDDQFSVERPDGSNFTLKIRSTKLEDSAMYFCASSEPQGDQPQHFGDGTRLSIL.

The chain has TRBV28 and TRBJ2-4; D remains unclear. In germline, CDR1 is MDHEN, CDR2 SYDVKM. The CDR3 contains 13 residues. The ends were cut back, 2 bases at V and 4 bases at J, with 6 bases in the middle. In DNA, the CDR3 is TGTGCCAGCAGTTTAACTGAGAAAAACATTCAGTACTTC. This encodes CASSLTEKNIQYF.

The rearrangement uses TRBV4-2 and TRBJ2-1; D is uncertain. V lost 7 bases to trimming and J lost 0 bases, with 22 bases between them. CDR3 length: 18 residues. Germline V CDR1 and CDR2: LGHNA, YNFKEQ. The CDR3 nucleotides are TGTGCCAGCACTTACCGATCTTCGTCATATAGCTCCTACAATGAGCAGTTCTTC. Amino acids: CASTYRSSSYSSYNEQFF.

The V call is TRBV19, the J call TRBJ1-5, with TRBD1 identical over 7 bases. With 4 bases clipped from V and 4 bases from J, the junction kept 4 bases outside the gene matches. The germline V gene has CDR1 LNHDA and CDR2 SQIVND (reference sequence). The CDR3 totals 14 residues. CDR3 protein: CASSNTQGNQPQHF. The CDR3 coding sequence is TGTGCCAGTAGTAACACACAGGGGAATCAGCCCCAGCATTTT. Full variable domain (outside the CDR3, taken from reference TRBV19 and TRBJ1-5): DGGITQSPKYLFRKEGQNVTLSCEQNLNHDAMYWYRQDPGQGLRLIYYSQIVNDFQKGDIAEGYSVSREKKESFPLTVTSAQKNPTAFYLCASSNTQGNQPQHFGDGTRLSIL.

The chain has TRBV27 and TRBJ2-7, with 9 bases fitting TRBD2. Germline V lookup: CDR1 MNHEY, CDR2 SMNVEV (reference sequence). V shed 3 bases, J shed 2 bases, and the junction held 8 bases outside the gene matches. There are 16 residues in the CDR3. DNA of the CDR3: TGTGCCAGCAGTTTGGCCGGGACTAGCTTGACCTACGAGCAGTACTTC. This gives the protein CASSLAGTSLTYEQYF.

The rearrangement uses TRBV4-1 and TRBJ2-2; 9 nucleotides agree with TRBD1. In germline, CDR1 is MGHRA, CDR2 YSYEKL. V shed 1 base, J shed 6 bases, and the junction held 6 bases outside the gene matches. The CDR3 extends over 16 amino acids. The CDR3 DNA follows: TGCGCCAGCAGCCAAGCGGACAGGGGTTTCCCCGGGGAGCTGTTTTTT. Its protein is CASSQADRGFPGELFF.

The CDR3 loop is CASMRQGVTHNEQFF. CDR3 nucleotide sequence: TGTGCCAGCATGCGGCAGGGGGTTACGCACAATGAGCAGTTCTTC. The J gene is TRBJ2-1, the V gene TRBV27; 7 bases match TRBD1. CDR1 MNHEY and CDR2 SMNVEV come from the germline V gene (reference sequence). CDR3 length: 15 amino acids. V shed 7 bases, J shed 5 bases, and the junction held 11 bases outside the gene matches.

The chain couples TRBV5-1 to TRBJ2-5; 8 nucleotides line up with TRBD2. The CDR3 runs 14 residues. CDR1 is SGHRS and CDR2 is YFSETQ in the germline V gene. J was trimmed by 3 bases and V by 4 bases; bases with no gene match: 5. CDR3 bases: TGCGCCAGCAGCCCCCCGGGGGGGAAAGAGACCCAGTACTTC. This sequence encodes CASSPPGGKETQYF.

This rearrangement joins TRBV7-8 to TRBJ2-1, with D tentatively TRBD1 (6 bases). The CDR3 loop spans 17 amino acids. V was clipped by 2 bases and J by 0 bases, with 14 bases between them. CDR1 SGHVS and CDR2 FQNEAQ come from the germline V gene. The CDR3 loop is CASSLKPGHLSYNEQFF. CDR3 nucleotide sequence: TGTGCCAGCAGCTTAAAACCGGGACATCTCTCCTACAATGAGCAGTTCTTC.

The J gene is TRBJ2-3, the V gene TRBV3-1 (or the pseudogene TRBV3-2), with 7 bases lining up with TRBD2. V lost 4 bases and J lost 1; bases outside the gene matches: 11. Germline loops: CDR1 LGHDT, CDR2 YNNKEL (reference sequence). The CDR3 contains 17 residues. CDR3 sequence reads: CASSPRLRGLGTDTQYF. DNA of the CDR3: TGTGCCAGCAGCCCGAGGTTGCGGGGGTTGGGCACAGATACGCAGTATTTT.

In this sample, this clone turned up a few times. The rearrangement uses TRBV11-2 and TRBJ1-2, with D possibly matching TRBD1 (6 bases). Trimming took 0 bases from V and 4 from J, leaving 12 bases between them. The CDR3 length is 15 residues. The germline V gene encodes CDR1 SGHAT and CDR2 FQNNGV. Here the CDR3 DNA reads TGTGCCAGCAGCTTAGAACTGGGGGCGGTCTATGGCTACACCTTC. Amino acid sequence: CASSLELGAVYGYTF.

CDR3 in amino acids: CASSGYTSATDTQYF. The CDR3 DNA follows: TGCGCCAGCAGTGGGTACACTAGCGCCACAGATACGCAGTATTTT. The V call is TRBV10-2, the J call TRBJ2-3; TRBD2 agrees at 7 bases. J was trimmed by 2 bases and V by 4 bases; bases with no gene match: 6. Germline CDR1 is WSHSY and CDR2 is SAAADI. The CDR3 spans 15 residues.

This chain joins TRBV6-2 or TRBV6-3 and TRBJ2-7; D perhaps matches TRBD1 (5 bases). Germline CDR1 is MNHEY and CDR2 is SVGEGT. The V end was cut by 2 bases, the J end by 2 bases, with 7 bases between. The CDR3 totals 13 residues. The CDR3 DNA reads TGTGCCAGCAGTTACAGGGGCCCCTACGAGCAGTACTTC. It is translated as CASSYRGPYEQYF.

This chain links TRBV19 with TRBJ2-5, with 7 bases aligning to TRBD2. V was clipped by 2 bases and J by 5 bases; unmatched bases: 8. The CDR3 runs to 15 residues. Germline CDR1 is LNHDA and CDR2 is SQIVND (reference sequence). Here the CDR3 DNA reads TGTGCCAGTAGTATATCAGCGGGACGTTTGGAGACCCAGTACTTC. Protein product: CASSISAGRLETQYF. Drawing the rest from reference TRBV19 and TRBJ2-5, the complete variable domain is DGGITQSPKYLFRKEGQNVTLSCEQNLNHDAMYWYRQDPGQGLRLIYYSQIVNDFQKGDIAEGYSVSREKKESFPLTVTSAQKNPTAFYLCASSISAGRLETQYFGPGTRLLVL.

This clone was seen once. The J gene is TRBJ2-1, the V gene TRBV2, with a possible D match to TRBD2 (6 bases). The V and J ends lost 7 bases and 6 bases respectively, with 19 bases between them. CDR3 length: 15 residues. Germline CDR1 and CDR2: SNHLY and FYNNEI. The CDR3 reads CASNGGRSSPNEQFF. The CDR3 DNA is TGTGCCAGCAATGGAGGGAGGTCCTCCCCCAATGAGCAGTTCTTC. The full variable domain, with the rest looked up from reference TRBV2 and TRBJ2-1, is EPEVTQTPSHQVTQMGQEVILRCVPISNHLYFYWYRQILGQKVEFLVSFYNNEISEKSEIFDDQFSVERPDGSNFTLKIRSTKLEDSAMYFCASNGGRSSPNEQFFGPGTRLTVL.

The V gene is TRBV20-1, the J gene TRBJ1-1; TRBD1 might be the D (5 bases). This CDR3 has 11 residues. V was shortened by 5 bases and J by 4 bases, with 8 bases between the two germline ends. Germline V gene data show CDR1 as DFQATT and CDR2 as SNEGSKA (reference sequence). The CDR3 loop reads CSAGAPTEAFF. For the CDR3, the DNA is TGCAGTGCTGGGGCGCCCACTGAAGCTTTCTTT.

CDR3 sequence (DNA): TGCGCCAGCAGCTTGTCTCTAGCGGGGCTAAATGAGCAGTTCTTC. Translation gives CASSLSLAGLNEQFF. J is TRBJ2-1 and V is TRBV5-1, with TRBD2 identical over 9 bases. Germline trimming cut 1 base from V and 7 bases from J; bases unmatched to any gene: 6. CDR3 size: 15 residues. The V gene's germline CDR1 is SGHRS and CDR2 YFSETQ.

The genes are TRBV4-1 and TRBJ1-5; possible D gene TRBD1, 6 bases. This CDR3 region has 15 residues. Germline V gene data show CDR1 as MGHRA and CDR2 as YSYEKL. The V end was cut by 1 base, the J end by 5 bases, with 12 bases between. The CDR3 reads CASSQGGGAYQPQHF. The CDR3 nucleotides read TGCGCCAGCAGCCAAGGAGGGGGGGCATATCAGCCCCAGCATTTT.

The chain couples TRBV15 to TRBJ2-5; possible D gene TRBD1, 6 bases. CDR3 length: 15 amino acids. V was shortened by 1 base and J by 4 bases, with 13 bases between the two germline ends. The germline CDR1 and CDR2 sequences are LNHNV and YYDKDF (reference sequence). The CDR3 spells CATSRGSTGPETQYF. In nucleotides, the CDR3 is TGTGCCACCAGCAGAGGGTCTACAGGGCCAGAGACCCAGTACTTC.

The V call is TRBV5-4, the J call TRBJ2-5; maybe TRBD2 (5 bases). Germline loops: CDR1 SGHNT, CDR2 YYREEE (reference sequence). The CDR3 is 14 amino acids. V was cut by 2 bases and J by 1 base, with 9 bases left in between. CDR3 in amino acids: CASSFPGLQETQYF. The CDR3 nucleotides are TGTGCCAGCAGCTTCCCAGGACTCCAAGAGACCCAGTACTTC.

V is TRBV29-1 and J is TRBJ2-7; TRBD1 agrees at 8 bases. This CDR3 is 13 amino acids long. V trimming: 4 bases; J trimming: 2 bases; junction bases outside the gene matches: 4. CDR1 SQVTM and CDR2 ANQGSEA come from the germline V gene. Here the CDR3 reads CSVGQGIPYEQYF. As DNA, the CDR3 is TGCAGCGTTGGACAGGGGATCCCCTACGAGCAGTACTTC.

This chain's CDR3 is CASSSYRGETQYF. Written as DNA, the CDR3 is TGTGCCAGCAGCTCCTACAGGGGAGAGACCCAGTACTTC. The J gene is TRBJ2-5, the V gene TRBV12-3 or TRBV12-4; 7 bases fit TRBD1. J lost 4 bases, V lost 6 bases, and 5 bases had no gene match. The CDR3 has 13 amino acids.

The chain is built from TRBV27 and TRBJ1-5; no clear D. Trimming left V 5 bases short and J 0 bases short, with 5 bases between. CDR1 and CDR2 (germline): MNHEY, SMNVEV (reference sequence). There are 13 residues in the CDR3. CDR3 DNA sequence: TGTGCCAGCAGTCCAGATAGCAATCAGCCCCAGCATTTT. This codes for CASSPDSNQPQHF.

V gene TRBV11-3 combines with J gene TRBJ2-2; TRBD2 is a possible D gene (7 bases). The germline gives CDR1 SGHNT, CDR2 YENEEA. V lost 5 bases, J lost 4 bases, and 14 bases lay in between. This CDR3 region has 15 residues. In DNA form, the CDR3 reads TGTGCCAGCAGCAGGGGGTCTAGCGGCACCGGGGAGCTGTTTTTT. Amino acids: CASSRGSSGTGELFF.

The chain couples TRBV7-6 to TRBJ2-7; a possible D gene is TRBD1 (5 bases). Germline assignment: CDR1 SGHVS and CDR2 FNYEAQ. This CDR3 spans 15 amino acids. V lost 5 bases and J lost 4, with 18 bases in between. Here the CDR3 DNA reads TGTGCCAGCAGCCACCTTCAGGGATCTTCTTACGAGCAGTACTTC. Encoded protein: CASSHLQGSSYEQYF.